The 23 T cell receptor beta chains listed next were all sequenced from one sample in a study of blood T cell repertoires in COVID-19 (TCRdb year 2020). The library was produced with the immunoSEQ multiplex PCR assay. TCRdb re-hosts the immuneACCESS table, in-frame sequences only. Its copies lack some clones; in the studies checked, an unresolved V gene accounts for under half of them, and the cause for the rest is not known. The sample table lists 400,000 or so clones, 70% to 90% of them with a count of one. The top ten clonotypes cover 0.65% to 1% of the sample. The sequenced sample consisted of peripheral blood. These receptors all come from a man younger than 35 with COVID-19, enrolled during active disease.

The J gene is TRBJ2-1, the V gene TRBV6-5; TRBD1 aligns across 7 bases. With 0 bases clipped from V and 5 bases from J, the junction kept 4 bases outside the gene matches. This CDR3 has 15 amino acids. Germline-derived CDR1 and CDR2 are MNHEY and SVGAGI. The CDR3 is CASSYSRGWNNEQFF. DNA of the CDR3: TGTGCCAGCAGTTACTCCAGGGGGTGGAACAATGAGCAGTTCTTC.

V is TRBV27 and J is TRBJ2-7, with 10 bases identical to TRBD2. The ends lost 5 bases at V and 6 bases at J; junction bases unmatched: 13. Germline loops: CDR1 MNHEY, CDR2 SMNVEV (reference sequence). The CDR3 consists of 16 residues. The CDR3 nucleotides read TGTGCCAGCAGTCCCGGGACTAGCGTTTACCCCCTCGAGCAGTACTTC. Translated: CASSPGTSVYPLEQYF.

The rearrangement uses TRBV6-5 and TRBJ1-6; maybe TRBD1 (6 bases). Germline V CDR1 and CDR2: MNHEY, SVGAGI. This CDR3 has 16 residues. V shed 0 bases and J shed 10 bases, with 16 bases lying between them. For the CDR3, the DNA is TGTGCCAGCAGTTACTCTCTACAGGGTCTGGACTCACCCCTCCACTTT. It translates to CASSYSLQGLDSPLHF.

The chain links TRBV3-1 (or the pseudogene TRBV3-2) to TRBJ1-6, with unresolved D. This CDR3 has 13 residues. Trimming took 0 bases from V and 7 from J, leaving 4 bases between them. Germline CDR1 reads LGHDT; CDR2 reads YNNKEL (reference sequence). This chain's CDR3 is CASSQDLNSPLHF. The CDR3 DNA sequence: TGTGCCAGCAGCCAAGATCTGAATTCACCCCTCCACTTT.

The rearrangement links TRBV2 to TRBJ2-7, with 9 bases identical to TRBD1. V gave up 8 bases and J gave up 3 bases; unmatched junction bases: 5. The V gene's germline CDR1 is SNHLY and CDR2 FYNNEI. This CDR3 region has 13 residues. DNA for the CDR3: TGTGCCAGCCTCCGGGACAGGGACTACGAGCAGTACTTC. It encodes CASLRDRDYEQYF.

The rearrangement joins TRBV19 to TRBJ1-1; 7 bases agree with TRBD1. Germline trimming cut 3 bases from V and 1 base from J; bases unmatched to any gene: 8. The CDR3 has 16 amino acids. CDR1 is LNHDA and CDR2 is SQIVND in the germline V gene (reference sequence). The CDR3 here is CASSIYTGDKNTEAFF. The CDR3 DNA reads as TGTGCCAGTAGTATTTATACAGGGGACAAGAACACTGAAGCTTTCTTT. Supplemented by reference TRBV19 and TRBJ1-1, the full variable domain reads DGGITQSPKYLFRKEGQNVTLSCEQNLNHDAMYWYRQDPGQGLRLIYYSQIVNDFQKGDIAEGYSVSREKKESFPLTVTSAQKNPTAFYLCASSIYTGDKNTEAFFGQGTRLTVV.

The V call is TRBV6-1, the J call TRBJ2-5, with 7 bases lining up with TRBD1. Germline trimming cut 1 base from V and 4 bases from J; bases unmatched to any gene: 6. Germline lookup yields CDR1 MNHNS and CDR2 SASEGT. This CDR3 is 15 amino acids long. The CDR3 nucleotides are TGTGCCAGCAGTGAAGTAGGGACAGCGTTAGAGACCCAGTACTTC. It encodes CASSEVGTALETQYF.

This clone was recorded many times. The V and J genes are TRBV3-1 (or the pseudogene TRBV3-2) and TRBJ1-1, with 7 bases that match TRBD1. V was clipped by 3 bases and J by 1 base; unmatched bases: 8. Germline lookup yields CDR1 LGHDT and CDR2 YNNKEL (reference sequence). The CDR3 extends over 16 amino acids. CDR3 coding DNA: TGTGCCAGCAGCCACACGGGACAGTGGGGGAACACTGAAGCTTTCTTT. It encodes CASSHTGQWGNTEAFF.

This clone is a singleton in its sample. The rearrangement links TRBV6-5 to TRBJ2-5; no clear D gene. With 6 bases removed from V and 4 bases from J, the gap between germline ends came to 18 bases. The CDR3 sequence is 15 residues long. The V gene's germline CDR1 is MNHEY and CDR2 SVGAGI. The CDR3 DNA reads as TGTGCCAGCAGAGATAGCTTAATTTTGCGAGAGACCCAGTACTTC. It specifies CASRDSLILRETQYF.

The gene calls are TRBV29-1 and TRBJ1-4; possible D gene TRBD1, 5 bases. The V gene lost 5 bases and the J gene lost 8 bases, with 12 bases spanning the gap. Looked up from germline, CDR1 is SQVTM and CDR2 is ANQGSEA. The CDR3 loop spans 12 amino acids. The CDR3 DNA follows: TGCAGCGTTTTAGGGGACTCGGAAAAACTGTTTTTT. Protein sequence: CSVLGDSEKLFF.

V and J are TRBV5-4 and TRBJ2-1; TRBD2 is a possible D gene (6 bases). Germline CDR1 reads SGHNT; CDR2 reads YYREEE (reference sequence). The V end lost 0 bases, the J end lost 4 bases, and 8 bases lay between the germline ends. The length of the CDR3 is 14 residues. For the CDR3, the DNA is TGTGCCAGCAGCTTGGGACGGGGGTACAATGAGCAGTTCTTC. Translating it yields CASSLGRGYNEQFF.

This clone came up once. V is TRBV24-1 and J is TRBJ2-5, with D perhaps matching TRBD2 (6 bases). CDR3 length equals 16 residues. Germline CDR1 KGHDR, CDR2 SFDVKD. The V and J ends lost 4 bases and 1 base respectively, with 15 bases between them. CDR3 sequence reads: CATSDSRGSAQETQYF. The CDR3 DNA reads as TGTGCCACCAGTGACTCCCGGGGGAGCGCCCAAGAGACCCAGTACTTC.

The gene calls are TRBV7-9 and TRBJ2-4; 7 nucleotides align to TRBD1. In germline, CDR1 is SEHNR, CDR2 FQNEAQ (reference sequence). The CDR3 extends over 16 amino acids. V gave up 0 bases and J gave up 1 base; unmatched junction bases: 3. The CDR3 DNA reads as TGTGCCAGCAGCTTAGCGACAGGGCTGGCCAAAAACATTCAGTACTTC. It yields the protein CASSLATGLAKNIQYF.

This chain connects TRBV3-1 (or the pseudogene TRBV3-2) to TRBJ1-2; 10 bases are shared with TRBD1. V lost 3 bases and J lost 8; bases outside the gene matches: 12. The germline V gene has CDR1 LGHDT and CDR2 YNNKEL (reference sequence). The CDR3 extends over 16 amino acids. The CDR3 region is CASSHYGRQGARGYTF. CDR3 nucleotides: TGTGCCAGCAGCCATTATGGCCGACAGGGGGCGCGGGGCTACACCTTC.

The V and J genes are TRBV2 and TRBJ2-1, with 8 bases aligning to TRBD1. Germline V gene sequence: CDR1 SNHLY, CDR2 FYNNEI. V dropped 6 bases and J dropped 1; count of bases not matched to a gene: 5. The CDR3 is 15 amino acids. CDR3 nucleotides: TGTGCCAGCAGGACAGGGGTCGGTTCCTACAATGAGCAGTTCTTC. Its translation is CASRTGVGSYNEQFF. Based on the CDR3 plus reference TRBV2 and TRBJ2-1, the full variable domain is EPEVTQTPSHQVTQMGQEVILRCVPISNHLYFYWYRQILGQKVEFLVSFYNNEISEKSEIFDDQFSVERPDGSNFTLKIRSTKLEDSAMYFCASRTGVGSYNEQFFGPGTRLTVL.

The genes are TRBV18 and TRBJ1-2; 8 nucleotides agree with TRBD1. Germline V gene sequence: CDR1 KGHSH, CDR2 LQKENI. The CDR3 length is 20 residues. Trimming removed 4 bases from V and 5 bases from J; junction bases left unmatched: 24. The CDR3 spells CASSQRTRDRPKLPEYGYTF. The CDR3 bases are TGTGCCAGCTCACAGCGAACCCGGGACAGGCCAAAGCTACCGGAATATGGCTACACCTTC.

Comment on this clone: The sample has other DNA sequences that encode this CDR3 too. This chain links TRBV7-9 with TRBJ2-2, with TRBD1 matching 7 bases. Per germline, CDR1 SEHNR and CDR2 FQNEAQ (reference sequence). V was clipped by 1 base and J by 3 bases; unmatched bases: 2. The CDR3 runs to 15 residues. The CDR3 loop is CASSLGQGDTGELFF. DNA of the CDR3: TGTGCCAGCAGCTTAGGACAGGGCGACACCGGGGAGCTGTTTTTT.

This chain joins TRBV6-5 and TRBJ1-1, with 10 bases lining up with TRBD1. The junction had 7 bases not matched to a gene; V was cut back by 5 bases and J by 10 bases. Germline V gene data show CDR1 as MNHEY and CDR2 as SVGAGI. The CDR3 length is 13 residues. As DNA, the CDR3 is TGTGCCAGCAGTACCGACAGGGGGCAGGTAGCTTTCTTT. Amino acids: CASSTDRGQVAFF.

In DNA, the CDR3 is TGTGCCAGTAGTTCGACAGGGGAGCCCTACGAGCAGTACTTC. Amino acid sequence: CASSSTGEPYEQYF. This chain links TRBV19 with TRBJ2-7; 8 bases are shared with TRBD1. Unmatched junction bases numbered 5, after V lost 5 bases and J lost 2 bases. There are 14 residues in the CDR3. Germline assignment: CDR1 LNHDA and CDR2 SQIVND (reference sequence).

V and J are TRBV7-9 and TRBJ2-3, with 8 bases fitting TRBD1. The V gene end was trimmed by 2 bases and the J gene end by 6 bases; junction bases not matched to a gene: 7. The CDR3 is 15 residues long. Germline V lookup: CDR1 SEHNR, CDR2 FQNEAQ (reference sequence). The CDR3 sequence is CASSLLGQGSDTQYF. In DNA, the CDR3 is TGTGCCAGCAGCTTACTAGGACAGGGATCTGATACGCAGTATTTT.

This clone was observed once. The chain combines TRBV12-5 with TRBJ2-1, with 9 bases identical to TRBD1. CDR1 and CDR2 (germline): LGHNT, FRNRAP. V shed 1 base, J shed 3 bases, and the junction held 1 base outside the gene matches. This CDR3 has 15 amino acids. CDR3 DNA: TGTGCTAGTGGTTTGGGACAGGGGGTCTACAATGAGCAGTTCTTC. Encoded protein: CASGLGQGVYNEQFF. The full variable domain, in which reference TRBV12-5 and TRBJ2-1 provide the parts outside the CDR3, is DARVTQTPRHKVTEMGQEVTMRCQPILGHNTVFWYRQTMMQGLELLAYFRNRAPLDDSGMPKDRFSAEMPDATLATLKIQPSEPRDSAVYFCASGLGQGVYNEQFFGPGTRLTVL.

The CDR3 loop reads CASSRLAGDYNEQFF. The CDR3 region has the DNA TGCGCCAGCAGCCGTCTAGCGGGGGACTACAATGAGCAGTTCTTC. The chain joins TRBV4-1 to TRBJ2-1, with 10 bases matching TRBD2. The CDR3 has 15 residues. The V and J ends lost 4 bases and 3 bases, in that order; junction bases with no gene match: 3. CDR1 and CDR2 (germline): MGHRA, YSYEKL.

In DNA, the CDR3 is TGTGCCTCGGAACCGACAGGTTCCTCCTACGAGCAGTACTTC. Translated: CASEPTGSSYEQYF. This chain connects TRBV30 to TRBJ2-7; tentatively, D is TRBD1 (6 bases). The germline V and J ends were trimmed by 7 bases and 0 bases, with 16 bases remaining between them. This CDR3 region has 14 residues. Germline V gene lookup returns CDR1 GTSNPN and CDR2 SVGIG (reference sequence).